This entry concerns a single TCR beta chain. The table came from immunoSEQ multiplex PCR; TCRdb's copy has only in-frame clones and leaves some out. The sample carries tens of thousands of clones, roughly 90% recorded once. The data belong to a study of control samples from healthy donors and cancer patients. Trimming pared 1 base from V and 4 bases from J, leaving 11 bases between. The CDR3 contains 14 residues. Per the germline V gene, CDR1 is SGHRS and CDR2 is YFSETQ. Sequenced sample: PBMCs. This receptor was taken from a man in his 60s with colorectal cancer. V gene TRBV5-1 combines with J gene TRBJ1-1; possibly TRBD1 for D (5 bases). The CDR3 coding sequence is TGCGCCAGCAGCTTGTCCGGGGGTGGCACTGAAGCTTTCTTT. This codes for CASSLSGGGTEAFF.